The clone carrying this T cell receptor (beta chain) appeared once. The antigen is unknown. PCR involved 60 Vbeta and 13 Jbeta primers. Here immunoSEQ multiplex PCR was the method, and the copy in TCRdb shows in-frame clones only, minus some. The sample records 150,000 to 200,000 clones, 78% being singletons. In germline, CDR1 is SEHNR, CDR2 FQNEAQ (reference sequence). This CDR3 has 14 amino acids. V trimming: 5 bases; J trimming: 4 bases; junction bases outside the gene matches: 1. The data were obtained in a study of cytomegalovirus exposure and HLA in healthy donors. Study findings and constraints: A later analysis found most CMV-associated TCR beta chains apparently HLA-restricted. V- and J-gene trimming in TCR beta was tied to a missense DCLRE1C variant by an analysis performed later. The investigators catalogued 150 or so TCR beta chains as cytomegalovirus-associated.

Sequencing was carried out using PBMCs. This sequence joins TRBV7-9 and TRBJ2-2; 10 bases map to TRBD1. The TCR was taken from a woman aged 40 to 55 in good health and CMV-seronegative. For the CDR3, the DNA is TGTGCCAGCAGCAGGACAGGGGGCACCGGGGAGCTGTTTTTT. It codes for CASSRTGGTGELFF.